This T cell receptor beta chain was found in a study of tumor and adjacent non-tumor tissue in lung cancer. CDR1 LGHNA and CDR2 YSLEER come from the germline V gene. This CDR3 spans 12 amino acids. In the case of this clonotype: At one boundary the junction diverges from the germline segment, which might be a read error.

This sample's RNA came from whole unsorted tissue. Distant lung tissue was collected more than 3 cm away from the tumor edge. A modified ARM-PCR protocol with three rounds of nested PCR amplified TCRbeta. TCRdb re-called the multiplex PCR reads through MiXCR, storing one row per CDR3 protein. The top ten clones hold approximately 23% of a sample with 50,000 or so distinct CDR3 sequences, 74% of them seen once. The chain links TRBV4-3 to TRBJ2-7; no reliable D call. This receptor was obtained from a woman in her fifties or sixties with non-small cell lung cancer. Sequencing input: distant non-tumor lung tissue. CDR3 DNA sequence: TGCGCCAGTAGCCGAGACGCCTGGAGGCAGTACTTC. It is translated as CASSRDAWRQYF.